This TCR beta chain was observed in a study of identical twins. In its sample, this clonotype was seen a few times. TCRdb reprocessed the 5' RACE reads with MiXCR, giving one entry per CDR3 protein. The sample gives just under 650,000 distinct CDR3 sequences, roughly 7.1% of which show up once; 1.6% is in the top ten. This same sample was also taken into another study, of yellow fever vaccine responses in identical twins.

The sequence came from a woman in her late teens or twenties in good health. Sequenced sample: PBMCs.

CDR3 sequence (DNA): TGTGCCAGCAGTTACCTCGGGACCCCCGATACGCAGTATTTT. Translated: CASSYLGTPDTQYF. J is TRBJ2-3 and V is TRBV6-5; D may be TRBD1 or TRBD2 (5 bases each). The V end was cut by 2 bases, the J end by 6 bases, with 12 bases between. The CDR3 is made up of 14 amino acids. Per germline, CDR1 MNHEY and CDR2 SVGAGI.